These T cell receptor beta chains were read from a single sample in a study of blood T cell repertoires in COVID-19. The method was immunoSEQ multiplex PCR; TCRdb's version includes in-frame clones alone and lacks a portion of them. Of under 200,000 clones detected, 65% to 85% appear once; the ten largest clones hold around 5.3%. Sequencing used PBMCs or T cells enriched from blood (not recorded which). All receptors derive from a woman aged 40 to 50 with acute COVID-19. Each CDR3 is given with its conserved first and last residue. D genes are given only for firm matches. The size of a clone is reported for some rows only, either as once, few or many, or as a class for expanded clones.

CDR3nt,CDR3aa,d_gene,j_gene,abundance,v_gene
TGTGCCAGTAGTGCTGACAGAATGTATGGCTACACCTTC,CASSADRMYGYTF,NA,TRBJ1-2,few,TRBV19
TGTGCCAGCAGCTTTGAGGAGACCCAGTACTTC,CASSFEETQYF,NA,TRBJ2-5,once,TRBV11-3
TGTGCCACCAGTGATAGGGACAGGCCAAGGAGCTCCTATAATTCACCCCTCCACTTT,CATSDRDRPRSSYNSPLHF,TRBD1,TRBJ1-6,NA,TRBV24-1
TGTGCCAGCAGCTTACGCGACACAGGTCAGGAGCAGTACTTC,CASSLRDTGQEQYF,NA,TRBJ2-7,few,TRBV11-2
TGTGCCAGCACCGCCGGCCAGGGGAGCACAGATACGCAGTATTTT,CASTAGQGSTDTQYF,NA,TRBJ2-3,NA,TRBV2
TGTGCCAGCAGCCGAGACAGGGTGGCCACTGAAGCTTTCTTT,CASSRDRVATEAFF,TRBD1,TRBJ1-1,NA,TRBV4-2
TGTGCCAGCAGTGAATCGTCAGATCCACCCGGAGGGAATGAGCAGTTCTTC,CASSESSDPPGGNEQFF,NA,TRBJ2-1,NA,TRBV25-1
TGTGCCAGCAGTTCGCAGACTCGCGGAAAACTGTTTTTT,CASSSQTRGKLFF,NA,TRBJ1-4,few,TRBV27
TGTGCCAGCAGTGAGGGGGGGGCCAGCACAGATACGCAGTATTTT,CASSEGGASTDTQYF,NA,TRBJ2-3,NA,TRBV2
TGTGCCAGCAGTCAGAGGGCTTGGGAGACCCAGTACTTC,CASSQRAWETQYF,NA,TRBJ2-5,NA,TRBV12-3/TRBV12-4
TGTGCCAGCAGCAAGCGGACAGTCAGCTATGGCTACACCTTC,CASSKRTVSYGYTF,NA,TRBJ1-2,NA,TRBV5-6
TGCGCCAGCAGCCCCCCGCTCTTCACTAGCGGGATTAACAATGAGCAGTTCTTC,CASSPPLFTSGINNEQFF,TRBD2,TRBJ2-1,once,TRBV5-1
TGCGCCAGCAGCCATGGGACTAACAAAGAGACCCAGTACTTC,CASSHGTNKETQYF,TRBD2,TRBJ2-5,few,TRBV4-1
TGCGCCAGCAGCTTGGAAGGAGCAACTAATGAAAAACTGTTTTTT,CASSLEGATNEKLFF,NA,TRBJ1-4,NA,TRBV5-1
TGCGCTGTCGAGGCCGGGACCCAGTACTTC,CAVEAGTQYF,NA,TRBJ2-5,NA,TRBV20-1
TGTGCCAGCAGCTGGATGACAAGGGCGGGAGGGCTGAACACTGAAGCTTTCTTT,CASSWMTRAGGLNTEAFF,NA,TRBJ1-1,once,TRBV5-6
TGTGCCAGCAGTGCCACCGGGACAGGGGGATTAGGAGGAAACACCATATATTTT,CASSATGTGGLGGNTIYF,TRBD1,TRBJ1-3,NA,TRBV6-1
TGTGCCAGCAGGACTAGCTTCCAAGAGACCCAGTACTTC,CASRTSFQETQYF,TRBD2,TRBJ2-5,NA,TRBV6-5
TGTGCCAGCAGCGTTACCGGGACAGGATTCTCTGGGGCCAACGTCCTGACTTTC,CASSVTGTGFSGANVLTF,TRBD1,TRBJ2-6,NA,TRBV9
TGTGCCAGTAGTATCATGGGGGGGATAGCCGGGGAGCTGTTTTTT,CASSIMGGIAGELFF,TRBD2,TRBJ2-2,NA,TRBV19
TGTGCCAGCAGCTTGGTAGCGGGTAGCACAGATACGCAGTATTTT,CASSLVAGSTDTQYF,TRBD2,TRBJ2-3,NA,TRBV5-6
TGTGCCAGCAGCTTGGGACAGGGGAGGTATAATTCACCCCTCCACTTT,CASSLGQGRYNSPLHF,TRBD1,TRBJ1-6,once,TRBV5-6
TGTGCCAGCAGCCAAGGCCAGGACAACAATCAGCCCCAGCATTTT,CASSQGQDNNQPQHF,NA,TRBJ1-5,NA,TRBV4-2
TGCAGCGTTGGAAGCGGGACTAGCACAGATACGCAGTATTTT,CSVGSGTSTDTQYF,TRBD2,TRBJ2-3,NA,TRBV29-1
TGTGCCAGCGGGGACAGCCCGACCTCTGGCTACACCTTC,CASGDSPTSGYTF,TRBD1,TRBJ1-2,NA,TRBV5-5
TGTGCCAGCAGCTTGCTTGGCACCCAAGAGACCCAGTACTTC,CASSLLGTQETQYF,NA,TRBJ2-5,NA,TRBV5-6
TGTGCCAGCAGCTCCCAGCGGGTGAACACCGGGGAGCTGTTTTTT,CASSSQRVNTGELFF,NA,TRBJ2-2,NA,TRBV7-9
TGTGCCAGCAGTTACTCGTCAGGGAGGGGTGGCTACACCTTC,CASSYSSGRGGYTF,NA,TRBJ1-2,NA,TRBV6-5
TGTGCCAGCAGTGACATGGCGGGAGGGACATGGTATACGCAGTATTTT,CASSDMAGGTWYTQYF,TRBD2,TRBJ2-3,NA,TRBV6-2/TRBV6-3
TGTGCCAGTAGTATACGAGCAGGGGGTGACTACGGCTACACCTTC,CASSIRAGGDYGYTF,TRBD1,TRBJ1-2,NA,TRBV19
TGTGCCAGTTCAGTGGAAGCGGGAGGTGCGGATGAGCAGTTCTTC,CASSVEAGGADEQFF,TRBD2,TRBJ2-1,NA,TRBV9
TGCAGCGGGGGACAGGGGGCTGAAGCTTTCTTT,CSGGQGAEAFF,TRBD1,TRBJ1-1,few,TRBV29-1
TGTGCCAGCAGCTTAGCGCCCGGGGGTGGAGGCTACACCTTC,CASSLAPGGGGYTF,NA,TRBJ1-2,NA,TRBV7-9